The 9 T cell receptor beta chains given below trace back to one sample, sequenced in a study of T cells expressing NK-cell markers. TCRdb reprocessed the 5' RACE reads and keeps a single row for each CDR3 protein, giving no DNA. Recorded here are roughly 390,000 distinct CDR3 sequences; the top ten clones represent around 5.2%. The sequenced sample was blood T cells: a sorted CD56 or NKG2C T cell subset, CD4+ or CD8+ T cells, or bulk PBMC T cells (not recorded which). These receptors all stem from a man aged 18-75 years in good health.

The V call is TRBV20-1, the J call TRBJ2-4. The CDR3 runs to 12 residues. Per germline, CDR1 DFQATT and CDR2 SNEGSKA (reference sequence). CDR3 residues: CSARTLSEIQYF.

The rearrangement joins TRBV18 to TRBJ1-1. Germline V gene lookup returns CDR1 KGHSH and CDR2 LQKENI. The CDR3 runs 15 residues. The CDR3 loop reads CASSPPAGAATEAFF. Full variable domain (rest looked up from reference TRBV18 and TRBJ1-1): NAGVMQNPRHLVRRRGQEARLRCSPMKGHSHVYWYRQLPEEGLKFMVYLQKENIIDESGMPKERFSAEFPKEGPSILRIQQVVRGDSAAYFCASSPPAGAATEAFFGQGTRLTVV.

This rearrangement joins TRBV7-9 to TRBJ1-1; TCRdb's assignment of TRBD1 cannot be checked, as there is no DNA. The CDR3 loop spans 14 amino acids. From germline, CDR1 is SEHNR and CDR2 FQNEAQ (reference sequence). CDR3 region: CASSLQGVGGEAFF.

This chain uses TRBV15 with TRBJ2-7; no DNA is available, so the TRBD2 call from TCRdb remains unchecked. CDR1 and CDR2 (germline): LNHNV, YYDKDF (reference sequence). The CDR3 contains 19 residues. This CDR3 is CATSRERGRGDSVAYEQYF.

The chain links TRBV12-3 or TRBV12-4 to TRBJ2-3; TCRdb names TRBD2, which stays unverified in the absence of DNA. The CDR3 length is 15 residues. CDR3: CASRTSGGALNPLYF.

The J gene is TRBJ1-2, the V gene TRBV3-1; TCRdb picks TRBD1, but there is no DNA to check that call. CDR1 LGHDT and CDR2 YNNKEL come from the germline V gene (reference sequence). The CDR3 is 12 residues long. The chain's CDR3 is CASSTLGHGYTF.

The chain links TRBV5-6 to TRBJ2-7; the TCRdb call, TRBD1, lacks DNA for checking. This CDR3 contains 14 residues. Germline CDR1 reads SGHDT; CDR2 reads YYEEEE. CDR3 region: CASSFRGREYEQYF.

The CDR3: CSAPAGGGTQYF. The V gene is TRBV20-1, the J gene TRBJ2-5; the TRBD2 assignment by TCRdb is unverifiable without DNA. This CDR3 contains 12 residues. Germline CDR1 DFQATT, CDR2 SNEGSKA (reference sequence).

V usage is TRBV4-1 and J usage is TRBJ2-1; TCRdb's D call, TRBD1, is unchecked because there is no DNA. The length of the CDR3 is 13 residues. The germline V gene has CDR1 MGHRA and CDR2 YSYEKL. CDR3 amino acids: CASSQARGAPQFF.